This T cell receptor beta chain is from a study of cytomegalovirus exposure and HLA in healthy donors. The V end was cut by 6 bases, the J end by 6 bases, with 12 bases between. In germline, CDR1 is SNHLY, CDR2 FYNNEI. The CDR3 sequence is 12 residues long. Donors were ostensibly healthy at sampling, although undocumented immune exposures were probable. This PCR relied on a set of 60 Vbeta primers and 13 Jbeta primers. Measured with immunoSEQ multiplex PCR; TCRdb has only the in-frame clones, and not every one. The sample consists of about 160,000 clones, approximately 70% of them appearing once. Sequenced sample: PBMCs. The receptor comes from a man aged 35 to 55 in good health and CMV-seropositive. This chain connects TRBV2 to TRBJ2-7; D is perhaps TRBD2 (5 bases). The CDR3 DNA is TGTGCCAGCAGATTAACTAGTGCCGAGCAGTACTTC. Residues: CASRLTSAEQYF.